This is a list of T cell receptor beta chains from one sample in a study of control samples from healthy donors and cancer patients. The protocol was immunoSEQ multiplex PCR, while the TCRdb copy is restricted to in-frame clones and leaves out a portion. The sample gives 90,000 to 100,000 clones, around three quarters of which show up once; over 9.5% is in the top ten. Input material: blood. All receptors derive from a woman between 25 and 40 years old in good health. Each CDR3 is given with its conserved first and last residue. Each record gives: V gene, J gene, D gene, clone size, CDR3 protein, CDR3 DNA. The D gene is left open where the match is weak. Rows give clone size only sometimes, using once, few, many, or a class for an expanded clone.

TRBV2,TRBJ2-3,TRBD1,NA,CASSADRGRTDTQYF,TGTGCCAGCAGTGCAGACAGGGGACGCACAGATACGCAGTATTTT
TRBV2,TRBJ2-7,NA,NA,CASSGGWAEEQYF,TGTGCCAGCAGCGGAGGGTGGGCGGAGGAGCAGTACTTC
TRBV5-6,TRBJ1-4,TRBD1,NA,CASSRGQPNEKLFF,TGTGCCAGCAGCAGGGGACAGCCTAATGAAAAACTGTTTTTT
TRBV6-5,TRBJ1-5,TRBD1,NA,CASSQTGGFQPQHF,TGTGCCAGCAGCCAGACAGGGGGGTTTCAGCCCCAGCATTTT
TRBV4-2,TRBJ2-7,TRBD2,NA,CASSQEGRGASYEQYF,TGTGCCAGCAGCCAAGAGGGGCGGGGGGCCTCCTACGAGCAGTACTTC
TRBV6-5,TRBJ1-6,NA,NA,CASSYSGTRDSPLHF,TGTGCCAGCAGTTACTCCGGAACCCGAGATTCACCCCTCCACTTT
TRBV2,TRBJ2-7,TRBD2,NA,CASSDSGGGSYEQYF,TGTGCCAGCAGTGATTCTGGCGGGGGCTCCTACGAGCAGTACTTC
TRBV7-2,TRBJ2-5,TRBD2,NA,CASSFGTSQETQYF,TGTGCCAGCAGCTTCGGGACTAGTCAAGAGACCCAGTACTTC
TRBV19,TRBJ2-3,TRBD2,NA,CASSIAGGDTQYF,TGTGCCAGTAGTATCGCGGGGGGAGATACGCAGTATTTT
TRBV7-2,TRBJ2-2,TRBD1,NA,CASRIEGATGELFF,TGTGCCAGCAGGATAGAGGGGGCCACCGGGGAGCTGTTTTTT
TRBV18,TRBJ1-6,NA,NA,CASSPSSQIISSPLHF,TGTGCCAGCTCACCCTCGTCTCAAATCATAAGTTCACCCCTCCACTTT
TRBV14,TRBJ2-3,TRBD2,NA,CASSQDPAGDLDTQYF,TGTGCCAGCAGCCAAGATCCAGCGGGGGACTTAGATACGCAGTATTTT
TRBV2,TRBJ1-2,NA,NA,CASRARGYTF,TGTGCCAGCAGAGCGCGGGGCTACACCTTC
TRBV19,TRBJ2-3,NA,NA,CASSSTNTQYF,TGTGCCAGTAGTAGCACCAATACGCAGTATTTT
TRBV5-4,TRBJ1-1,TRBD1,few,CASSDPGTGETEAFF,TGTGCCAGCAGCGATCCCGGGACAGGGGAAACTGAAGCTTTCTTT
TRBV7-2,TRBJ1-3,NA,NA,CASSLAGGVGNTIYF,TGTGCCAGCAGCTTAGCCGGGGGCGTTGGAAACACCATATATTTT
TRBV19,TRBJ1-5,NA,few,CASSLGYQPQHF,TGTGCCAGTAGCCTAGGGTATCAGCCCCAGCATTTT
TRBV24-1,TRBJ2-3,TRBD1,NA,CATSDTTGQVSTDTQYF,TGTGCCACCAGTGATACAACGGGACAGGTGAGCACAGATACGCAGTATTTT
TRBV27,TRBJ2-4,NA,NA,CASSPDGRGLLAKNIQYF,TGTGCCAGCAGTCCCGATGGCCGGGGACTCCTAGCCAAAAACATTCAGTACTTC
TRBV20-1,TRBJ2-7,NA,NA,CSASRNYEQYF,TGCAGTGCTTCCCGGAACTACGAGCAGTACTTC
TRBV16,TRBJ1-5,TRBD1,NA,CASSQSFLGTDQHF,TGTGCCAGCAGCCAATCGTTTTTAGGGACAGACCAGCATTTT
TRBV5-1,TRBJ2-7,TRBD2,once,CASSLVPSGGYLRHEQYF,TGCGCCAGCAGCTTGGTTCCTAGCGGGGGGTACCTCCGGCACGAGCAGTACTTC
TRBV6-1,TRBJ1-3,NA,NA,CASSGPTGFLGNTIYF,TGTGCCAGCAGTGGCCCGACAGGCTTTCTAGGAAACACCATATATTTT
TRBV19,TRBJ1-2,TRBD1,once,CASSVYRGTNYGYTF,TGTGCCAGTAGTGTCTACAGGGGAACTAACTATGGCTACACCTTC
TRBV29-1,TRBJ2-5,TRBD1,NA,CSVELTGESTETQYF,TGCAGCGTTGAATTGACAGGGGAATCCACTGAGACCCAGTACTTC
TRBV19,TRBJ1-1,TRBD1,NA,CASSTPGQGQTEAFF,TGTGCCAGTAGTACCCCGGGACAGGGGCAGACTGAAGCTTTCTTT
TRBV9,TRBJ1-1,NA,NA,CASSVVWGTTEAFF,TGTGCCAGCAGCGTAGTGTGGGGGACCACTGAAGCTTTCTTT
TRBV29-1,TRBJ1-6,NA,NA,CSVPDVGESSYNSPLHF,TGCAGCGTACCGGACGTGGGGGAAAGCTCCTATAATTCACCCCTCCACTTT
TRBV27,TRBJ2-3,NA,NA,CASSLWPSASTDTQYF,TGTGCCAGCAGTTTATGGCCTAGCGCGAGCACAGATACGCAGTATTTT
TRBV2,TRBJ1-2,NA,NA,CASSPPGSSVYGYTF,TGTGCCAGCAGTCCCCCGGGCTCATCGGTCTATGGCTACACCTTC
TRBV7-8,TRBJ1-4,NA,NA,CASSFFRGEKLFF,TGTGCCAGCAGCTTTTTTAGGGGTGAAAAACTGTTTTTT
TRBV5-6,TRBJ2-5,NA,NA,CASSQLEGGRQETQYF,TGTGCCAGCAGCCAGCTGGAAGGAGGGCGGCAAGAGACCCAGTACTTC
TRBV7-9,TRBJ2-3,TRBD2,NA,CASSRRRLATSTDTQYF,TGTGCCAGCAGCCGCCGTCGACTAGCGACTAGCACAGATACGCAGTATTTT
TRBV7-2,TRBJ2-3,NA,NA,CASSQADTQYF,TGTGCCAGCAGCCAAGCCGATACGCAGTATTTT
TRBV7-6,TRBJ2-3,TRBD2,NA,CASSRGLAGDTQYF,TGTGCCAGCAGCCGGGGACTAGCGGGGGATACGCAGTATTTT
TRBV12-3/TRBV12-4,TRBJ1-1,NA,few,CASSLAEGTEAFF,TGTGCCAGCAGTCTCGCTGAGGGCACTGAAGCTTTCTTT